Listed here are 7 T cell receptor beta chains from one sample, sequenced in a study of metastatic and nonmetastatic thyroid tumors. MiXCR re-clonotyped the PCR reads for TCRdb. In the table there are 20,000 to 25,000 clones, 10% to 15% of which are singletons. Treatment of any kind had been given to no patient before thyroid surgery. The material sequenced was blood. These receptors all come from a male donor with papillary thyroid cancer or a benign thyroid nodule (not recorded which). Some clones in this sample may be carry-over from other donors' samples.

This clone was seen many times. V gene TRBV19 combines with J gene TRBJ2-6, with 8 nucleotides matching TRBD2. This CDR3 contains 15 residues. V gave up 10 bases and J gave up 0 bases; unmatched junction bases: 5. Looked up from germline, CDR1 is LNHDA and CDR2 is SQIVND (reference sequence). CDR3 nucleotides: TGTGCCACAACCGGGACTAGCTCTGGGGCCAACGTCCTGACTTTC. It codes for CATTGTSSGANVLTF.

A few counts support this clone. The chain combines TRBV6-1 with TRBJ1-2; weak D call: TRBD1 (5 bases). This CDR3 spans 14 amino acids. The germline gives CDR1 MNHNS, CDR2 SASEGT. V was pared by 7 bases and J by 0 bases, with 12 bases between. This chain's CDR3 is CASTDGGSNYGYTF. The DNA for the CDR3 is TGTGCCAGCACCGACGGGGGTTCTAACTATGGCTACACCTTC.

The chain couples TRBV6-9 to TRBJ1-5; D gene unclear. This CDR3 comprises 12 residues. Trimming removed 3 bases at V and 7 bases at J, with 7 bases between. Germline V gene lookup returns CDR1 MNHGY and CDR2 SVAAGI. DNA for the CDR3: TGTGCCAGCAGTTACATTGACCAGCCCCAGCATTTT. This translates into CASSYIDQPQHF.

The sample holds a few counts of this clone. This chain connects TRBV2 to TRBJ1-5; possibly TRBD1 for D (5 bases). The CDR3 totals 15 residues. Germline CDR1 is SNHLY and CDR2 is FYNNEI. The V gene lost 5 bases and the J gene lost 5 bases, with 16 bases spanning the gap. The CDR3 bases are TGTGCCAGCAGTAAGCGGGGCAGGGACTATCAGCCCCAGCATTTT. This encodes CASSKRGRDYQPQHF.

In this sample, this clone turned up many times. The chain has TRBV18 and TRBJ2-5; no clear D gene. Trimming pared 3 bases from V and 1 base from J, leaving 12 bases between. CDR1 and CDR2 from the germline V gene are KGHSH and LQKENI. This CDR3 is built from 15 residues. CDR3 region: CASSPRVGGQETQYF. In DNA, the CDR3 is TGTGCCAGCTCACCCCGGGTTGGCGGCCAAGAGACCCAGTACTTC.

This clone has a handful of counts. A much larger clonotype is one base distant, so this may be a read error. The genes are TRBV5-1 and TRBJ1-1; D is possibly TRBD1 (6 bases). CDR1 and CDR2 from the germline V gene are SGHRS and YFSETQ. The CDR3 consists of 13 residues. The CDR3 here is CTSSTGQTLEAFF. The CDR3 bases are TGCACCAGCAGCACGGGACAAACCCTTGAAGCTTTCTTT.

This clone rates as medium-sized. V usage is TRBV19 and J usage is TRBJ1-5; a possible D gene is TRBD1 (5 bases). Per the germline V gene, CDR1 is LNHDA and CDR2 is SQIVND (reference sequence). The CDR3 spans 13 residues. Trimming pared 7 bases from V and 2 bases from J, leaving 9 bases between. The CDR3 nucleotides read TGTGCCAGTAACGGGGGAGGCAATCAGCCCCAGCATTTT. This gives the protein CASNGGGNQPQHF.